These T cell receptor beta chains were read from a single sample in a study of shared T cell receptors in the human thymus. The protocol was immunoSEQ multiplex PCR, while the TCRdb copy is restricted to in-frame clones and leaves out a portion. The table has some 760,000 clones, roughly 85% seen once; the top ten hold about 0.011%. This same sample was also taken into another study, of human thymus T cells.

Input material: thymocytes. The receptors derive from a girl under two years old with a congenital heart defect. CDR3s include the opening cysteine and the closing phenylalanine or tryptophan. Fields, in order: J gene, clone size, V gene, D gene, CDR3 protein, CDR3 DNA. A D gene is named only where the DNA matches it firmly. Not every row has a clone size; where given, it reads once, few, many or a size class.

>TRBJ2-3|-|TRBV4-1|-
CASSQDHTDTQYF
TGCGCCAGCAGCCAAGATCACACAGATACGCAGTATTTT
>TRBJ1-5|-|TRBV6-4|-
CASSITRTDQPQHF
TGTGCCAGCAGCATCACTCGGACAGATCAGCCCCAGCATTTT
>TRBJ1-6|-|TRBV18|-
CASSLLNWGGNSPLHF
TGTGCCAGCTCACTACTTAATTGGGGGGGTAATTCACCCCTCCACTTT
>TRBJ2-7|few|TRBV12-5|TRBD1
CASGFTQTGQASYEQYF
TGTGCTAGTGGTTTTACCCAAACGGGACAGGCATCCTACGAGCAGTACTTC
>TRBJ1-2|-|TRBV9|TRBD1
CASSFDRGQETYGYTF
TGTGCCAGCAGCTTTGATCGGGGACAGGAGACCTATGGCTACACCTTC
>TRBJ2-7|once|TRBV11-2|-
CASSSKRDRIHEQYF
TGTGCCAGCAGCTCTAAGCGGGACAGGATCCACGAGCAGTACTTC
>TRBJ1-1|-|TRBV29-1|TRBD1
CSVEGTGAQAFF
TGCAGCGTTGAAGGGACAGGGGCTCAAGCTTTCTTT
>TRBJ1-2|few|TRBV9|TRBD1
CASSVDPPLLGQTPYYGYTF
TGTGCCAGCAGCGTAGACCCACCACTTCTGGGACAGACGCCGTACTATGGCTACACCTTC
>TRBJ1-1|-|TRBV7-4|-
CASSPCSERGGRTEAFF
TGTGCCAGCAGCCCTTGCTCCGAGAGGGGGGGGAGGACTGAAGCTTTCTTT
>TRBJ1-4|-|TRBV7-9|TRBD1
CASSLAAKDRNDEKLFF
TGTGCCAGCAGCTTAGCAGCAAAGGACAGGAATGATGAAAAACTGTTTTTT
>TRBJ1-1|-|TRBV10-3|-
CAIRDSRSNTEAFF
TGTGCCATCAGGGACAGCCGTTCGAACACTGAAGCTTTCTTT
>TRBJ1-6|-|TRBV5-4|TRBD1
CASSSWTGEVENSPLHF
TGTGCCAGCAGCTCCTGGACAGGGGAGGTCGAGAATTCACCCCTCCACTTT
>TRBJ2-2|-|TRBV4-1|-
CASSRTTERPNTGELFF
TGCGCCAGCAGCCGAACGACAGAACGCCCGAACACCGGGGAGCTGTTTTTT